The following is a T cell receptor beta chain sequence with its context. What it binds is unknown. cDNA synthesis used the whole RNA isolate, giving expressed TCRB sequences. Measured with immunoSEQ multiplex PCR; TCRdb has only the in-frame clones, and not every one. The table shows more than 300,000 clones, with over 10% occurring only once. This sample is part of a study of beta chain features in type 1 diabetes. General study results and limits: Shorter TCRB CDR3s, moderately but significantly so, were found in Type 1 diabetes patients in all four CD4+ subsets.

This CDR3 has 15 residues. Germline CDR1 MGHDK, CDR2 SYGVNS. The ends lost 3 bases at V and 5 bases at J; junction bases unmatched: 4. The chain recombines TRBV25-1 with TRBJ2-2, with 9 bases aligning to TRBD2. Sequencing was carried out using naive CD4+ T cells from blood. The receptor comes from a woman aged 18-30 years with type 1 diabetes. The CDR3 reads CASSDPSGRTGELFF. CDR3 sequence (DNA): TGTGCCAGCAGTGACCCGAGCGGGAGGACCGGGGAGCTGTTTTTT.